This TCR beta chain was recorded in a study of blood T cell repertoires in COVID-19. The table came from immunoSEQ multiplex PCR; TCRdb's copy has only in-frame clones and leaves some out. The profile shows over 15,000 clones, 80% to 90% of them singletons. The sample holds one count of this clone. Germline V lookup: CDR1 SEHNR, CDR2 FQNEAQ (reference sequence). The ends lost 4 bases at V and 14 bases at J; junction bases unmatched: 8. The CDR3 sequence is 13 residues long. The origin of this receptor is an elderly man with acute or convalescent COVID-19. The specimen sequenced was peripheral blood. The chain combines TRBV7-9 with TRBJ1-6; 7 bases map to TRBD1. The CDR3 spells CASSSSGGWSLHF. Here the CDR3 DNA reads TGTGCCAGCAGCTCCTCAGGGGGGTGGTCCCTCCACTTT. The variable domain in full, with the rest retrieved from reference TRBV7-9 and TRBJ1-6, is DTGVSQNPRHKITKRGQNVTFRCDPISEHNRLYWYRQTLGQGPEFLTYFQNEAQLEKSRLLSDRFSAERPKGSFSTLEIQRTEQGDSAMYLCASSSSGGWSLHFGNGTRLTVT.